This T cell receptor beta chain stems from a study of cytomegalovirus exposure and HLA in healthy donors. The PCR contained 60 Vbeta and 13 Jbeta primers. This table comes from immunoSEQ multiplex PCR, and its TCRdb copy is limited to in-frame clones, with some not included. This table holds 75,000 to 90,000 clones. Germline CDR1 is SGHVS and CDR2 is FQNEAQ. CDR3 length equals 14 residues. With 5 bases clipped from V and 7 bases from J, the junction kept 7 bases outside the gene matches. This TCR derives from a woman aged 55-69 years in good health and CMV-seronegative. The chain carries TRBV7-8 and TRBJ1-5; 8 bases are a match to TRBD1. The sequencing sample was made of PBMCs. CDR3 nucleotide sequence: TGTGCCAGCAGCACCTCAGGGGGCCGGCAGCCCCAGCATTTT. It codes for CASSTSGGRQPQHF.